This T cell receptor beta chain emerged from a study of blood T cell repertoires in COVID-19. V was cut by 4 bases and J by 4 bases, with 10 bases left in between. The germline CDR1 and CDR2 sequences are PRHDT and FYEKMQ (reference sequence). This CDR3 comprises 13 residues. TCRdb keeps only in-frame clones here, not all; method: immunoSEQ multiplex PCR. Among over 300,000 clones listed, just over 85% were seen once. The gene calls are TRBV13 and TRBJ2-5; the D gene is possibly TRBD1 (6 bases). The sequence was collected from a woman younger than 30 who had recovered from COVID-19. Sequenced: PBMCs or T cells enriched from blood (not recorded which). DNA for the CDR3: TGTGCCAGCAGCTCACAGGGAGCAGAGACCCAGTACTTC. Its translation: CASSSQGAETQYF.